This TCR beta chain was captured in a study of T cell repertoires in cytomegalovirus infection. Looking at the study overall: Peptides in the study included HLA-C-restricted and HLA-B-restricted CMV epitopes. Based on public TCR beta signatures, there were indications of CMV infection and of a matching HLA type.

The CDR3 sequence is 15 residues long. V dropped 6 bases and J dropped 1 base, with 15 bases sitting between them. TCRdb itself ran the reads through MiXCR, one entry per CDR3 protein. The sample shows 550,000 to 850,000 distinct CDR3 sequences, about 30% of them seen only once. Findings and limits, study-wide: The study found HLA-C-restricted CMV-specific TCR beta clonotypes dominating the ex vivo response.

In this sample, this clonotype turned up a few times. Its antigen is unidentified. The source was cultured PBMCs, collected from culture after CMV antigen stimulation. V usage is TRBV12-3 or TRBV12-4 and J usage is TRBJ1-1, with TRBD1 as a possible D gene (6 bases). The receptor's source is a human donor in good health (CMV status not recorded). Some clones in this sample may be carry-over from other donors' samples. CDR3 protein: CASRDRTVPNTEAFF. The CDR3 region has the DNA TGTGCCAGCAGAGACCGGACAGTCCCGAACACTGAAGCTTTCTTT.